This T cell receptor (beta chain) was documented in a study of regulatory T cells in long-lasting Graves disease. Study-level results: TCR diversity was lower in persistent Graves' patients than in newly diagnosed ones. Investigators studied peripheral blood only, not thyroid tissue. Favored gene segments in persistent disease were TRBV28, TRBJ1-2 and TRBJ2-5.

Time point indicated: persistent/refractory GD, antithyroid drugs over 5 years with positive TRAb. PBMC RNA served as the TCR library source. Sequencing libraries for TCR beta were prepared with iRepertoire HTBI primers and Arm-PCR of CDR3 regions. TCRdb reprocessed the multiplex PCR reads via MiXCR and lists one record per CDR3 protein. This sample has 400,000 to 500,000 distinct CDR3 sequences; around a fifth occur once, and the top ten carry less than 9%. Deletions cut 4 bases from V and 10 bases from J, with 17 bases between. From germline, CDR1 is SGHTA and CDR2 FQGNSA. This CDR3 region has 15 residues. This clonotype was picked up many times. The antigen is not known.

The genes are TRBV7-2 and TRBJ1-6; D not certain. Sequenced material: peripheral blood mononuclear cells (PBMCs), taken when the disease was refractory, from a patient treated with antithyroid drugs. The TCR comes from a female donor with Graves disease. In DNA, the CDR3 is TGTGCCAGCAGCTCCACGGCGCGGGGTAACTCACCCCTCCACTTT. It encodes CASSSTARGNSPLHF.